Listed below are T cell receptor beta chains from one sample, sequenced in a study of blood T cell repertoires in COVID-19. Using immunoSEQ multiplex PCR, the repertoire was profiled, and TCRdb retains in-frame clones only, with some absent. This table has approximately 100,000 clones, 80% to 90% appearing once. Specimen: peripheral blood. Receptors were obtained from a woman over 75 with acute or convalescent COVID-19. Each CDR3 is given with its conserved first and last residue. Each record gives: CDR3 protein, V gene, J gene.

cdr3_aa: CSVRDRGVNSPLHF; v_call: TRBV29-1; j_call: TRBJ1-6
cdr3_aa: CASLRDRALANYGYTF; v_call: TRBV2; j_call: TRBJ1-2
cdr3_aa: CAWSPHIGDRVRNSTYEQYF; v_call: TRBV30; j_call: TRBJ2-7
cdr3_aa: CASSSTSEAEQFF; v_call: TRBV27; j_call: TRBJ2-1
cdr3_aa: CASSVTSGGGTDTQYF; v_call: TRBV19; j_call: TRBJ2-3
cdr3_aa: CASSLATSRTQYF; v_call: TRBV5-6; j_call: TRBJ2-3
cdr3_aa: CACGLAGGNEQFF; v_call: TRBV30; j_call: TRBJ2-1
cdr3_aa: CASSLVPGFRSPLHF; v_call: TRBV7-8; j_call: TRBJ1-6
cdr3_aa: CASTRQGQETQYF; v_call: TRBV7-9; j_call: TRBJ2-5
cdr3_aa: CASSQDQNQPQHF; v_call: TRBV4-1; j_call: TRBJ1-5
cdr3_aa: CASSQGAGTSGNTIYF; v_call: TRBV14; j_call: TRBJ1-3
cdr3_aa: CASSYSGGLTEAFF; v_call: TRBV6-5; j_call: TRBJ1-1
cdr3_aa: CASSPTPANSPLHF; v_call: TRBV18; j_call: TRBJ1-6
cdr3_aa: CASSEDPQGAYEQYF; v_call: TRBV4-3; j_call: TRBJ2-7
cdr3_aa: CSVASGGDYGYTF; v_call: TRBV29-1; j_call: TRBJ1-2
cdr3_aa: CASSTDPGTGGGQYF; v_call: TRBV5-1; j_call: TRBJ2-7
cdr3_aa: CASALGGAGELFF; v_call: TRBV12-3/TRBV12-4; j_call: TRBJ2-2
cdr3_aa: CASSYDRQYSPLHF; v_call: TRBV7-9; j_call: TRBJ1-6
cdr3_aa: CASSYAKEGREKLFF; v_call: TRBV6-6; j_call: TRBJ1-4
cdr3_aa: CASSSAGQGYF; v_call: TRBV28; j_call: TRBJ2-5
cdr3_aa: CASRFTGTAIANYGYTF; v_call: TRBV13; j_call: TRBJ1-2